Following are 7 T cell receptor beta chains from one sample sequenced in a study of spatial heterogeneity in lung cancer. The time point is: sample taken at primary tumor resection. In each case, whole RNA from tumor, nontumor lung or frozen PBMC was sequenced unsorted. Using its own MiXCR run on the 5' RACE reads, TCRdb lists one record per CDR3 protein. The profile shows approximately 40,000 distinct CDR3 sequences, less than 5.5% of them singletons. The sample here was PBMCs, taken at surgery. The receptors shown here come from a female donor with early-stage non-small cell lung cancer.

This clonotype was seen ten or more times. The chain employs TRBV5-4 and TRBJ1-2; D perhaps matches TRBD1 (5 bases). Germline loops: CDR1 SGHNT, CDR2 YYREEE (reference sequence). The CDR3 spans 15 residues. V was clipped by 4 bases and J by 2 bases, with 15 bases between them. This CDR3 reads CASSARRGLNYGYTF. The CDR3 region has the DNA TGTGCCAGCAGCGCGCGGCGGGGGTTGAACTATGGCTACACCTTC.

This clonotype came up many times. The gene calls are TRBV18 and TRBJ1-5; 7 nucleotides line up with TRBD1. Germline values: CDR1 KGHSH, CDR2 LQKENI. This CDR3 spans 14 amino acids. J was trimmed by 5 bases and V by 9 bases; bases with no gene match: 10. The CDR3 protein is CASSRTGKDQPQHF. The CDR3 DNA reads TGTGCCAGTTCAAGGACAGGAAAAGATCAGCCCCAGCATTTT.

This clonotype was picked up one time. The chain couples TRBV4-3 to TRBJ2-5; D call uncertain. CDR3 length equals 13 residues. Per germline, CDR1 LGHNA and CDR2 YSLEER. V was shortened by 1 base and J by 5 bases, with 8 bases between the two germline ends. The CDR3 region is CASSQALRETQYF. The CDR3 region has the DNA TGCGCCAGCAGCCAAGCCCTCCGGGAGACCCAGTACTTC.

The chain uses TRBV4-1 and TRBJ1-5, with TRBD1 matching 7 bases. V was clipped by 3 bases and J by 3 bases; unmatched bases: 5. The germline V gene encodes CDR1 MGHRA and CDR2 YSYEKL. CDR3 length: 15 residues. The CDR3 DNA is TGCGCCAGCAGCCACGCGGGACAGATCAATCAGCCCCAGCATTTT. Translating it yields CASSHAGQINQPQHF.

This clonotype was observed many times. This chain links TRBV29-1 with TRBJ2-7, with 8 nucleotides matching TRBD2. Germline V gene data show CDR1 as SQVTM and CDR2 as ANQGSEA. This CDR3 contains 15 residues. V lost 2 bases and J lost 0; bases outside the gene matches: 6. The CDR3 region is CSVELVAGTSYEQYF. In DNA form, the CDR3 reads TGCAGCGTTGAACTGGTAGCGGGGACCTCCTACGAGCAGTACTTC.

Ten or more counts support this clonotype. The junction does not match germline at one end; this may be a read error. V usage is TRBV3-1 and J usage is TRBJ2-6; D unclear. The germline V gene encodes CDR1 LGHDT and CDR2 YNNKEL (reference sequence). This CDR3 is 14 amino acids long. For the CDR3, the DNA is TGTGCCAGCAACCAATTCTCTGGGGCCAACGTCCTGACTTTC. Translation: CASNQFSGANVLTF.

The table lists this clonotype with a few counts. V usage is TRBV18 and J usage is TRBJ2-7, with D possibly TRBD1 on 7 matching bases. V was cut by 5 bases and J by 1 base, with 9 bases left in between. The V gene's germline CDR1 is KGHSH and CDR2 LQKENI. This CDR3 region has 13 residues. The DNA for the CDR3 is TGTGCCAGCTCAGCGGGACAGTCCTACGAGCAGTACTTC. The encoded protein is CASSAGQSYEQYF.